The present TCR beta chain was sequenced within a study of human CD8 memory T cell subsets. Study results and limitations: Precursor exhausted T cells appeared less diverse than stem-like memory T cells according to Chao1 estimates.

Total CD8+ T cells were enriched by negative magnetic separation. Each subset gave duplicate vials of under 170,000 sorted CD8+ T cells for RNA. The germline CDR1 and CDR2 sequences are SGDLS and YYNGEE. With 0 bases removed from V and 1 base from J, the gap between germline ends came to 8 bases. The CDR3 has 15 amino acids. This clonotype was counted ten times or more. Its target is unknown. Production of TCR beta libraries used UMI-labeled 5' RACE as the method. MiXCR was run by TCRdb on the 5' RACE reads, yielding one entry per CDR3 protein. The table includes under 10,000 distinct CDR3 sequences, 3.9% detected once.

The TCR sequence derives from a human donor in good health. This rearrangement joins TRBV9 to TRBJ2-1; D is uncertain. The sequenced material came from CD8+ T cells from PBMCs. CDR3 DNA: TGTGCCAGCAGCGTAGTCGGTTATTCCTACAATGAGCAGTTCTTC. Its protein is CASSVVGYSYNEQFF.